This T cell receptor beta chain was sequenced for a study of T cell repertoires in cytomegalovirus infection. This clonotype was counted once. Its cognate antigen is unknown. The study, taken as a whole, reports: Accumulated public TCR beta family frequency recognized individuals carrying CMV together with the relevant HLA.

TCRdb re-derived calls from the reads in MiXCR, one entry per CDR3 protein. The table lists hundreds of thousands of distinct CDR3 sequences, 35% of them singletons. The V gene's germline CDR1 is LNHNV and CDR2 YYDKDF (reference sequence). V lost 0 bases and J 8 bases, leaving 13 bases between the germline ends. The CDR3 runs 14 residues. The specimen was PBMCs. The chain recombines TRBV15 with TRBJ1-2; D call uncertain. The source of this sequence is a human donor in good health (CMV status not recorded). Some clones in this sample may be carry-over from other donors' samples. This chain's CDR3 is CATSRDNKVEGYTF. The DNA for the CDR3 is TGTGCCACCAGCAGAGATAATAAGGTGGAGGGCTACACCTTC.